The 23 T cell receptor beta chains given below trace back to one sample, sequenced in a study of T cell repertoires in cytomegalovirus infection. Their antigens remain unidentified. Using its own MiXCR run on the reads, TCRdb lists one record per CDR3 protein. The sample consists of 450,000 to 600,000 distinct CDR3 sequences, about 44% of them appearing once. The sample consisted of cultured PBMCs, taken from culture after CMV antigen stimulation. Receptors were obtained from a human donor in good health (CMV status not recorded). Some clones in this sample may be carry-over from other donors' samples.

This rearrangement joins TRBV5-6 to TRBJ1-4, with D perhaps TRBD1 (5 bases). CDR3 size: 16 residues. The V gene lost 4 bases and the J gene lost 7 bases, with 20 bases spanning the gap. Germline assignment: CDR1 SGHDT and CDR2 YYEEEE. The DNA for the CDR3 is TGTGCCAGCAGCCAGGTAGTGGAGATCGGGGGTGAAAAACTGTTTTTT. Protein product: CASSQVVEIGGEKLFF. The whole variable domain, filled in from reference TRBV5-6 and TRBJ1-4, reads DAGVTQSPTHLIKTRGQQVTLRCSPKSGHDTVSWYQQALGQGPQFIFQYYEEEERQRGNFPDRFSGHQFPNYSSELNVNALLLGDSALYLCASSQVVEIGGEKLFFGSGTQLSVL.

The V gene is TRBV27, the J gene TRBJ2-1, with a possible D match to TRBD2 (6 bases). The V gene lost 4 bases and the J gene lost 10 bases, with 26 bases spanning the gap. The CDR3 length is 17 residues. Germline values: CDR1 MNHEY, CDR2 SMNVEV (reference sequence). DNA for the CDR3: TGTGCCAGCAGTTCATATAGGGACTCGCGCAAGGCGCGCGAGCAGTTCTTC. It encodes CASSSYRDSRKAREQFF.

This CDR3 reads CASPWGSYNEQFF. CDR3 nucleotide sequence: TGTGCCAGCCCGTGGGGCTCCTACAATGAGCAGTTCTTC. This chain connects TRBV18 to TRBJ2-1; D call uncertain. Germline CDR1 and CDR2: KGHSH and LQKENI. The V and J ends lost 8 bases and 0 bases respectively, with 8 bases between them. The CDR3 spans 13 residues.

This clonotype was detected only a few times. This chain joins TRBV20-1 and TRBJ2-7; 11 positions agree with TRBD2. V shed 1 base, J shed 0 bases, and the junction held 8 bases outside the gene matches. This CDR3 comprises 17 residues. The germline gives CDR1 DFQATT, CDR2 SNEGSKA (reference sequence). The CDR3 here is CSARAASGGLDSYEQYF. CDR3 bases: TGCAGTGCTAGAGCGGCTAGCGGGGGGCTGGACTCCTACGAGCAGTACTTC.

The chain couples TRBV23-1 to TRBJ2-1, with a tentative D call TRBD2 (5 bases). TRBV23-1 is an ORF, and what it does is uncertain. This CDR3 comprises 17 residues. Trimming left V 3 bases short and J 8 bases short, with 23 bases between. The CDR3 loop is CASSQPISDGVSYEQFF. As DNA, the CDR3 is TGCGCCAGCAGTCAGCCCATCTCTGACGGGGTATCTTATGAGCAGTTCTTC.

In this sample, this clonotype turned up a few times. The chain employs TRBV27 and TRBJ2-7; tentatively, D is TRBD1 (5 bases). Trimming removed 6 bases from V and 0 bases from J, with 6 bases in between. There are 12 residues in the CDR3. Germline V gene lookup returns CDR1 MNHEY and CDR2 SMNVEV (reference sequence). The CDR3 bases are TGTGCCAGCAGAGGGGACTCCTACGAGCAGTACTTC. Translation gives CASRGDSYEQYF.

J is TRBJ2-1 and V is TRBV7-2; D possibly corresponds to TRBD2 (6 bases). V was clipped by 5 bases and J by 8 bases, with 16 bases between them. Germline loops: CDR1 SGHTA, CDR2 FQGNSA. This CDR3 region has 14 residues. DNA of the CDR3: TGTGCCAGCAGCCCCACAGGCCCGGGGGATGAGCAGTTCTTC. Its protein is CASSPTGPGDEQFF.

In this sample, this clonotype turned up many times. The DNA of the CDR3 is TGTGCCAGCAGTAAGGGACTAGCCAAAAACATTCAGTACTTC. Residues: CASSKGLAKNIQYF. This chain connects TRBV7-2 to TRBJ2-4, with D maybe TRBD2 (6 bases). This CDR3 region has 14 residues. From germline, CDR1 is SGHTA and CDR2 FQGNSA. V dropped 6 bases and J dropped 0 bases, with 9 bases sitting between them.

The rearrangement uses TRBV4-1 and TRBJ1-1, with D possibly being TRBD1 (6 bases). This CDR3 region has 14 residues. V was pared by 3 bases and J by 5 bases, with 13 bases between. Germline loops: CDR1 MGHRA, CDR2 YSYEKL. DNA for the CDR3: TGCGCCAGCAGCCACGTGGGGGGGCTGACTGAAGCTTTCTTT. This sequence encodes CASSHVGGLTEAFF.

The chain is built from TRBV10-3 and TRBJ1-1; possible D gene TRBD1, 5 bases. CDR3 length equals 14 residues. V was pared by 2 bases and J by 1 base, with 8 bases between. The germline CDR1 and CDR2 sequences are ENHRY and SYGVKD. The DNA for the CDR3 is TGTGCCATCAGTGAGGGGGCGGCGAACACTGAAGCTTTCTTT. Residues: CAISEGAANTEAFF.

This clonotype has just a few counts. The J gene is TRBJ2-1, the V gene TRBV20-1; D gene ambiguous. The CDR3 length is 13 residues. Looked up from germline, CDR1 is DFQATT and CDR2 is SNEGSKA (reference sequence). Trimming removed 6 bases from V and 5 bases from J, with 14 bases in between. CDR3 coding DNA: TGCAGTGCAAAGATCGGACGCCACAATGAGCAGTTCTTC. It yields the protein CSAKIGRHNEQFF.

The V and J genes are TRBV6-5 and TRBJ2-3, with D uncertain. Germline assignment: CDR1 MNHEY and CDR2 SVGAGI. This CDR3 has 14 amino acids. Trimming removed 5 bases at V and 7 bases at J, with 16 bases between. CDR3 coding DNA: TGTGCCAGCAGTGAAGATAGTAAGGGTTATACGCAGTATTTT. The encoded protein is CASSEDSKGYTQYF.

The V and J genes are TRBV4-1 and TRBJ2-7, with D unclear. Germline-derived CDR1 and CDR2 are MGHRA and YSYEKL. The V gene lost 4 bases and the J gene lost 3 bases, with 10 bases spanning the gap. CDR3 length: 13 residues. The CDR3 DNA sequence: TGCGCCAGCAGCCGGGCTACGGTCTACGAGCAGTACTTC. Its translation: CASSRATVYEQYF.

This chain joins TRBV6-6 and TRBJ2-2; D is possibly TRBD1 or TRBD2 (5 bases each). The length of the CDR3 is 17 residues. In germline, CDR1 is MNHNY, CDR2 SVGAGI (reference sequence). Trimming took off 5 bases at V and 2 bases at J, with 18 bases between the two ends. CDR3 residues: CASSPNPGTENTGELFF. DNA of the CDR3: TGTGCCAGCAGTCCAAATCCCGGGACCGAAAACACCGGGGAGCTGTTTTTT.

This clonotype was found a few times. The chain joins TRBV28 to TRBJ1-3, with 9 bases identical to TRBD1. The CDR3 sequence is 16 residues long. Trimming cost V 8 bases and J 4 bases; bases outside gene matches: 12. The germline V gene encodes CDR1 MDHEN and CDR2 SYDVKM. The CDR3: CASRTSGTGLGNTIYF. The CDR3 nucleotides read TGTGCCAGCCGTACCTCCGGGACAGGGTTAGGAAACACCATATATTTT.

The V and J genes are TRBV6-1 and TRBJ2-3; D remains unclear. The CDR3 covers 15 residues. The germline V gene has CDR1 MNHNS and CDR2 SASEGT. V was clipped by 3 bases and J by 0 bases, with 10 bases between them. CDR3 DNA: TGTGCCAGCAGTGATCTGGTCCTCAGCACAGATACGCAGTATTTT. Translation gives CASSDLVLSTDTQYF.

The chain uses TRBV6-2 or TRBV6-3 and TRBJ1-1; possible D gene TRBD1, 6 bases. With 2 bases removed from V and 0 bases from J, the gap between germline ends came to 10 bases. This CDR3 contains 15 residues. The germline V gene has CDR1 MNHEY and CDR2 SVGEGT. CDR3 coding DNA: TGTGCCAGCAGTTACCCCGGGACACTGAACACTGAAGCTTTCTTT. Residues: CASSYPGTLNTEAFF.

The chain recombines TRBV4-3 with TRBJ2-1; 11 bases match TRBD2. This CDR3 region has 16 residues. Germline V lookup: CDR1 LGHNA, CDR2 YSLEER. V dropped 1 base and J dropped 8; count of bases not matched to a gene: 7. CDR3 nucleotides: TGCGCCAGCAGCCAAGTCTATAGCGGGAGGGCCCATGAGCAGTTCTTC. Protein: CASSQVYSGRAHEQFF.

CDR3 nucleotides: TGTGCCAGCAGCTTAGCGCCGGCTATCGAGCAGTTCTTC. This sequence encodes CASSLAPAIEQFF. The genes are TRBV7-2 and TRBJ2-1; D is ambiguous. CDR1 SGHTA and CDR2 FQGNSA come from the germline V gene. This CDR3 region has 13 residues. V was pared by 0 bases and J by 10 bases, with 10 bases between.

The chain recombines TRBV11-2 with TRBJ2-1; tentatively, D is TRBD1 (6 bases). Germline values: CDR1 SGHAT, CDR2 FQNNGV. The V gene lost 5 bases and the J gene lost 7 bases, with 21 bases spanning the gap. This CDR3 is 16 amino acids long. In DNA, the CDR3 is TGTGCCAGCAGCCCCCATGGTTCAGGGGCGGGTAATGAGCAGTTCTTC. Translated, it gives CASSPHGSGAGNEQFF.

The CDR3 reads CSARDSSGRSYEQYF. The CDR3 DNA reads as TGCAGTGCTAGAGATAGTTCGGGCCGATCCTACGAGCAGTACTTC. The chain has TRBV20-1 and TRBJ2-7; D remains ambiguous. This CDR3 region has 15 residues. From germline, CDR1 is DFQATT and CDR2 SNEGSKA (reference sequence). The germline V and J ends were trimmed by 0 bases and 1 base, with 13 bases remaining between them.

CDR3 coding DNA: TGTGCCAGCAGAGAGACAGTCCGTTCACCCCTCCACTTT. Its translation is CASRETVRSPLHF. V is TRBV6-1 and J is TRBJ1-6, with D maybe TRBD1 (5 bases). The germline gives CDR1 MNHNS, CDR2 SASEGT. The V end lost 6 bases, the J end lost 9 bases, and 12 bases lay between the germline ends. There are 13 residues in the CDR3.

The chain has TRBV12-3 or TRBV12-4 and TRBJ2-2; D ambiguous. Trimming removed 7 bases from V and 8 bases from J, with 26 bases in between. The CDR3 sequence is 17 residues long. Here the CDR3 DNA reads TGTGCCAGCAATACCCTGGTAGGTGACGGGCGCTCGGGGGAGCTGTTTTTT. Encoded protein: CASNTLVGDGRSGELFF.